The 12 T cell receptor beta chains given below trace back to one sample, sequenced in a study of blood T cell repertoires in COVID-19. Some clones are missing from TCRdb's copy, which holds only in-frame ones; the method was immunoSEQ multiplex PCR. Of about 480,000 clones in the sample, around 89% were seen once. Sequenced material: PBMCs or T cells enriched from blood (not recorded which). The receptors stem from a middle-aged woman who had recovered from COVID-19.

This sequence joins TRBV7-9 and TRBJ1-2; 9 positions match TRBD1. CDR1 is SEHNR and CDR2 is FQNEAQ in the germline V gene (reference sequence). This CDR3 is built from 15 residues. Trimming cost V 4 bases and J 4 bases; bases outside gene matches: 7. In DNA form, the CDR3 reads TGTGCCAGCAGCTCCTATCCGGACAGGGGCTATGGCTACACCTTC. This gives the protein CASSSYPDRGYGYTF. Full variable domain (rest looked up from reference TRBV7-9 and TRBJ1-2): DTGVSQNPRHKITKRGQNVTFRCDPISEHNRLYWYRQTLGQGPEFLTYFQNEAQLEKSRLLSDRFSAERPKGSFSTLEIQRTEQGDSAMYLCASSSYPDRGYGYTFGSGTRLTVV.

The table lists this clone with a few counts. The CDR3, as DNA: TGTGCCATCAGTGAGACAGTATATAATGAAAAACTGTTTTTT. Amino acid sequence: CAISETVYNEKLFF. V gene TRBV10-3 combines with J gene TRBJ1-4; D gene unclear. The CDR3 consists of 14 residues. V was pared by 2 bases and J by 4 bases, with 8 bases between. CDR1 and CDR2 from the germline V gene are ENHRY and SYGVKD.

This chain connects TRBV24-1 to TRBJ2-1; 11 nucleotides match TRBD1. CDR1 and CDR2 from the germline V gene are KGHDR and SFDVKD. CDR3 length equals 15 residues. The trim removed 5 bases at V and 9 bases at J, leaving 8 bases unmatched. CDR3 DNA: TGTGCCACCAGTGGCTCTGGACAGGGGGCCGGTGAGCAGTTCTTC. As protein: CATSGSGQGAGEQFF.

The rearrangement uses TRBV10-2 and TRBJ2-5, with a tentative D call TRBD2 (6 bases). Germline CDR1 is WSHSY and CDR2 is SAAADI. The CDR3 has 14 amino acids. The V end lost 8 bases, the J end lost 5 bases, and 18 bases lay between the germline ends. CDR3 region: CASAGWGSWETQYF. Here the CDR3 DNA reads TGCGCCAGCGCGGGGTGGGGGAGTTGGGAGACCCAGTACTTC.

The V and J genes are TRBV18 and TRBJ2-1, with 8 bases matching TRBD1. Germline V gives CDR1 KGHSH, CDR2 LQKENI. The CDR3 loop spans 18 amino acids. The V segment lost 3 bases and the J segment 5 bases; nucleotides outside the gene matches: 15. CDR3 protein: CASSPYLLRQGADNEQFF. CDR3 nucleotide sequence: TGTGCCAGCTCACCCTACCTCCTAAGGCAGGGGGCTGACAATGAGCAGTTCTTC. The full variable domain, rest sourced from reference TRBV18 and TRBJ2-1, is NAGVMQNPRHLVRRRGQEARLRCSPMKGHSHVYWYRQLPEEGLKFMVYLQKENIIDESGMPKERFSAEFPKEGPSILRIQQVVRGDSAAYFCASSPYLLRQGADNEQFFGPGTRLTVL.

The chain employs TRBV7-8 and TRBJ1-1, with TRBD1 identical over 12 bases. Germline V lookup: CDR1 SGHVS, CDR2 FQNEAQ. The CDR3 covers 19 residues. J lost 0 bases, V lost 5 bases, and 13 bases had no gene match. The CDR3 nucleotides read TGTGCCAGCAGCACAAGCCTGCCGGGACAGGGGGCCTTGAACACTGAAGCTTTCTTT. This gives the protein CASSTSLPGQGALNTEAFF.

The V and J genes are TRBV15 and TRBJ1-5, with D uncertain. This CDR3 is 13 amino acids long. Germline CDR1 is LNHNV and CDR2 is YYDKDF (reference sequence). Deletions cut 8 bases from V and 0 bases from J, with 8 bases between. The CDR3 nucleotides are TGTGCCACCGGTGTTAGTAGCAATCAGCCCCAGCATTTT. This gives the protein CATGVSSNQPQHF.

The chain employs TRBV5-1 and TRBJ2-2; D may be TRBD2 (6 bases). In germline, CDR1 is SGHRS, CDR2 YFSETQ. The CDR3 is 16 amino acids. V lost 0 bases to trimming and J lost 1 base, with 10 bases between them. CDR3: CASSLAWRENTGELFF. The CDR3 DNA reads TGCGCCAGCAGCTTGGCTTGGCGGGAGAACACCGGGGAGCTGTTTTTT. Full variable domain (rest looked up from reference TRBV5-1 and TRBJ2-2): KAGVTQTPRYLIKTRGQQVTLSCSPISGHRSVSWYQQTPGQGLQFLFEYFSETQRNKGNFPGRFSGRQFSNSRSEMNVSTLELGDSALYLCASSLAWRENTGELFFGEGSRLTVL.

The J gene is TRBJ2-1, the V gene TRBV24-1; D is uncertain. The V gene's germline CDR1 is KGHDR and CDR2 SFDVKD. The V end lost 5 bases, the J end lost 6 bases, and 10 bases lay between the germline ends. There are 13 residues in the CDR3. The CDR3 bases are TGTGCCACCAGTGGGGCCAGTCGCAATGAGCAGTTCTTC. It is translated as CATSGASRNEQFF.

The chain carries TRBV27 and TRBJ2-5; D unclear. Per germline, CDR1 MNHEY and CDR2 SMNVEV (reference sequence). V lost 4 bases to trimming and J lost 5 bases, with 8 bases between them. This CDR3 is built from 12 residues. For the CDR3, the DNA is TGTGCCAGCAGTTCCATCGGGGAGACCCAGTACTTC. It translates to CASSSIGETQYF.

The chain couples TRBV18 to TRBJ2-7; D remains unclear. The germline V gene has CDR1 KGHSH and CDR2 LQKENI. The length of the CDR3 is 12 residues. V shed 3 bases and J shed 3 bases, with 6 bases lying between them. CDR3 nucleotides: TGTGCCAGCTCACCTCAACTCTACGAGCAGTACTTC. Translating it yields CASSPQLYEQYF.

The chain links TRBV29-1 to TRBJ2-1; a possible D gene is TRBD1 (5 bases). This CDR3 is 14 amino acids long. Trimming removed 6 bases from V and 0 bases from J, with 12 bases in between. Germline loops: CDR1 SQVTM, CDR2 ANQGSEA. The CDR3, as DNA: TGCAGCGTGGTTGGACACAGCTCCTACAATGAGCAGTTCTTC. This gives the protein CSVVGHSSYNEQFF.